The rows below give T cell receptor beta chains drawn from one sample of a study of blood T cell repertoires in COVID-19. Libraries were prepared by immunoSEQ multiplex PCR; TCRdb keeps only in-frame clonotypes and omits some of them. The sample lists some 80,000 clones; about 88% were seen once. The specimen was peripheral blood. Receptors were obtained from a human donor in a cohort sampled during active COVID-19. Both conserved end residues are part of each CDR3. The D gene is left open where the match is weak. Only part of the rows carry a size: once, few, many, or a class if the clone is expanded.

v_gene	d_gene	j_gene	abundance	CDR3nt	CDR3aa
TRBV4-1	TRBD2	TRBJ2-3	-	TGCGCCAGCAGCCAGAGCTTTAGAGCGGGAGCGTTAGATACGCAGTATTTT	CASSQSFRAGALDTQYF
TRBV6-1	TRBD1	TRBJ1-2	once	TGTGCCAGCAGTGGAAGGACAGGGGGTTTCGGCTATGGCTACACCTTC	CASSGRTGGFGYGYTF
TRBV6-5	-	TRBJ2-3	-	TGTGCCAGCAGCTTCCGGGTCGGCTCCACAGATACGCAGTATTTT	CASSFRVGSTDTQYF
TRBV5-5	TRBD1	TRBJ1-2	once	TGTGCCAGCAGCTTCATCGGCGGTCGGGACAGGGAGGTTAGCTATGGCTACACCTTC	CASSFIGGRDREVSYGYTF
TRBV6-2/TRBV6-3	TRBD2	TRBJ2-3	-	TGTGCCAGCAGTTCCGGGCGGCGGGGGGCCCTCACAGATACGCAGTATTTT	CASSSGRRGALTDTQYF
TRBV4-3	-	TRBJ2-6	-	TGCGCCAGCAGCCACCGGGGTAGCTCTGGGGCCAACGTCCTGACTTTC	CASSHRGSSGANVLTF
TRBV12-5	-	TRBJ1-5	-	TGTGCTAGTGCCCACCCGGGAAATCAGCCCCAGCATTTT	CASAHPGNQPQHF
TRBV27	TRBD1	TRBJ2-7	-	TGTGCCAGCAGTTCGCCGGGACAGGCCACCTACGAGCAGTACTTC	CASSSPGQATYEQYF
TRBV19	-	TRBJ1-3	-	TGTGCCAGTAGTGCAGGGTTACGGAACACCATATATTTT	CASSAGLRNTIYF
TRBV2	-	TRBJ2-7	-	TGTGCCAGCAGTCCGCAGTCCGGGGCCTACGAGCAGTACTTC	CASSPQSGAYEQYF
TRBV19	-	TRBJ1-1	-	TGTGCCAGTATTGAGGAGAACACTGAAGCTTTCTTT	CASIEENTEAFF
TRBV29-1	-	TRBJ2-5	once	TGCAGCGTTGATGCAGGGTTAGTGACCCAGTACTTC	CSVDAGLVTQYF
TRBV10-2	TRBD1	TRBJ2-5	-	TGCGCCAGCAGTGAGTCCCAGGGGGCATGGGAGACCCAGTACTTC	CASSESQGAWETQYF
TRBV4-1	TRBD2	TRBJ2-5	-	TGCGCCAGCAGCCAAGTAGCGGGAACCCACCAAGAGACCCAGTACTTC	CASSQVAGTHQETQYF
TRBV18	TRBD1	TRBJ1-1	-	TGTGCCAGCTCAGAGACCGGGACAGGGTACACTGAAGCTTTCTTT	CASSETGTGYTEAFF
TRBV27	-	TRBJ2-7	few	TGTGCCAGCAGTTTATCCTTCGTGGGCTCATACGAGCAGTACTTC	CASSLSFVGSYEQYF
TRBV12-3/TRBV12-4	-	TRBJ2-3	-	TGTGCCAGCGGCACGGGTAGAGATACGCAGTATTTT	CASGTGRDTQYF
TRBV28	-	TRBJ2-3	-	TGTGCCAGCAGTCCCGAGGATACGCAGTATTTT	CASSPEDTQYF
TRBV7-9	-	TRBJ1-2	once	TGTGCCAGCAGCAACAATGACTATGGCTACACCTTC	CASSNNDYGYTF
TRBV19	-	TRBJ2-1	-	TGTGCCAGTGCCGCGGATCCCCTGAATGAGCAGTTCTTC	CASAADPLNEQFF
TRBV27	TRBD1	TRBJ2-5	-	TGTGCCAGCAGTTTGGGACAGGGTCGAGAGACCCAGTACTTC	CASSLGQGRETQYF
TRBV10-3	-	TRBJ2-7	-	TGTGCCGTTGCCGGGACTGAAAACTACGAGCAGTACTTC	CAVAGTENYEQYF
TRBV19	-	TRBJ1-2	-	TGTGCCAGTAGTATAGACCGGGGGGTCCAGAACTATGGCTACACCTTC	CASSIDRGVQNYGYTF
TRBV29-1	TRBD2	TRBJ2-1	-	TGCAGCTTCCCCCCCAGGCTAGCGGCCTACAATGAGCAGTTCTTC	CSFPPRLAAYNEQFF
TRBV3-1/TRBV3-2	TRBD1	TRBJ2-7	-	TGTGCCAGCAGCCAAGTCCCACTAACCGGGACAGGGGTCTACGAGCAGTACTTC	CASSQVPLTGTGVYEQYF
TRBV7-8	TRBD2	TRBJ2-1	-	TGTGCCAGCACCGTCGGACTAGCGGGATCCTACAATGAGCAGTTCTTC	CASTVGLAGSYNEQFF
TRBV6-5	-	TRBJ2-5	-	TGTGCCAGCAGTTACTCGTCCTACGCCCAAGAGACCCAGTACTTC	CASSYSSYAQETQYF
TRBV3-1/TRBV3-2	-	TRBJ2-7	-	TGTGCCAGCAGCCAAGAGGGGACATCCGAGCAGTACTTC	CASSQEGTSEQYF
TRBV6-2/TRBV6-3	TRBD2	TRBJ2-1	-	TGTGCCAGCAGTTATCGACTAGCGGGGGCCAATGAGCAGTTCTTC	CASSYRLAGANEQFF
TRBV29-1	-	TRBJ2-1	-	TGCAGCGTTGAACCTCTAGCGCCGGGATACAATGAGCAGTTCTTC	CSVEPLAPGYNEQFF
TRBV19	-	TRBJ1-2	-	TGTGCCAGTAGTACCAGACAGGAGGCGAGTAACTATGGCTACACCTTC	CASSTRQEASNYGYTF
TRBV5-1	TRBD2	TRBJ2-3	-	TGCGCCAGCAGCTTGGGAGGGACTAGCGGCACAGATACGCAGTATTTT	CASSLGGTSGTDTQYF
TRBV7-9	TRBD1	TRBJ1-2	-	TGTGCCAGCAGCTTCAAACAGGGGGTTGGCTATGGCTACACCTTC	CASSFKQGVGYGYTF
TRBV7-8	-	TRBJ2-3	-	TGTGCCAGCAGCTCGACTCTAGCGTCAGATACGCAGTATTTT	CASSSTLASDTQYF
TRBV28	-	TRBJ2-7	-	TGTGCCAGCAGTTTGGGACGGGAGATCGAGCAGTACTTC	CASSLGREIEQYF
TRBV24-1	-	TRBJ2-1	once	TGTGCCACCAGTGAAGGAGGGGCCCTCGGAGATGAGCAGTTCTTC	CATSEGGALGDEQFF
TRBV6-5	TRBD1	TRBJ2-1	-	TGTGCCAGCGGTCTAAGAGACAGGGCCTACAATGAGCAGTTCTTC	CASGLRDRAYNEQFF
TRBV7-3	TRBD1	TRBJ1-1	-	TGTGCCAGCGGCACCGGGACAGGGGTTACTGAAGCTTTCTTT	CASGTGTGVTEAFF
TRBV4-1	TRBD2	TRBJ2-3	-	TGCGCCAGCAGCCAAGAGATTGGCGGGAGCCCCACAGATACGCAGTATTTT	CASSQEIGGSPTDTQYF
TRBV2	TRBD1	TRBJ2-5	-	TGTGCCAGCAGCCCGACAGGGGGCGACGAGACCCAGTACTTC	CASSPTGGDETQYF
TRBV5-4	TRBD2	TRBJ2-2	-	TGTGCCAGCACCCATAGCGGGGGGGCGGCCGGGGAGCTGTTTTTT	CASTHSGGAAGELFF
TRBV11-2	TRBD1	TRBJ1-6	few	TGTGCCAGCAGCCCAACAGGGGGTAATTCACCCCTCCACTTT	CASSPTGGNSPLHF
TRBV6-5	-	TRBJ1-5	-	TGTGCCAGCAGTTCCCTAGTTAGCAATCAGCCCCAGCATTTT	CASSSLVSNQPQHF
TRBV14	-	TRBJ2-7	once	TGTGCCAGCAGCCAAGTCTGGAGCGAGCAGTACTTC	CASSQVWSEQYF
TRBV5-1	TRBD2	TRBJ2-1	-	TGCGCCAGCAGCACCCGGGGACTAGATACCGATGAGCAGTTCTTC	CASSTRGLDTDEQFF
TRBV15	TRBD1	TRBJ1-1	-	TGTGCCACCAGCAGAGGGATGACAGGGGGGGACACTGAAGCTTTCTTT	CATSRGMTGGDTEAFF
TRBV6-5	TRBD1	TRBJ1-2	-	TGTGCCAGCAGTTACTCGACAGGACAGGCCGGTGGCTACACCTTC	CASSYSTGQAGGYTF
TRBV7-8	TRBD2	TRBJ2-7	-	TGTGCCAGCAGCTTAAGTCGGCGGGAGGGCTACGAGCAGTACTTC	CASSLSRREGYEQYF
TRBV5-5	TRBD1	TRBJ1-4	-	TGTGCCAGCAGCTGGGGACAGGGCGCTAATGAAAAACTGTTTTTT	CASSWGQGANEKLFF
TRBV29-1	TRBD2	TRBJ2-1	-	TGCAGCGTTAATAGACTAGCGGGAGCCTACAATGAGCAGTTCTTC	CSVNRLAGAYNEQFF